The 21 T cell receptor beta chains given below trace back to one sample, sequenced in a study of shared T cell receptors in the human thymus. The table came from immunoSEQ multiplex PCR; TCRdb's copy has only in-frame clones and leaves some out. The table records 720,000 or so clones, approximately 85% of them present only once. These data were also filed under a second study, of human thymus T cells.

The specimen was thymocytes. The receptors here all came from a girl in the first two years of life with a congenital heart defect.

The CDR3 DNA sequence: TGTGCCAGCAGTTTAGGGGAATGGGTTACGGGAGTAGGAGAAAAACTGTTTTTT. Translating gives CASSLGEWVTGVGEKLFF. This sequence joins TRBV28 and TRBJ1-4; no definite D call. This CDR3 region has 18 residues. The V end lost 2 bases, the J end lost 8 bases, and 24 bases lay between the germline ends. Germline CDR1 reads MDHEN; CDR2 reads SYDVKM.

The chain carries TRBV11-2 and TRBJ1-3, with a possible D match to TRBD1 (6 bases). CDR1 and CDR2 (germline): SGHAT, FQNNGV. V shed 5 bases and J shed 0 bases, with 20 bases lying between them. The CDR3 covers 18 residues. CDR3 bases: TGTGCCAGCAGCCGCACAGGAGGACAGACCTTCTCTGGAAACACCATATATTTT. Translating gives CASSRTGGQTFSGNTIYF.

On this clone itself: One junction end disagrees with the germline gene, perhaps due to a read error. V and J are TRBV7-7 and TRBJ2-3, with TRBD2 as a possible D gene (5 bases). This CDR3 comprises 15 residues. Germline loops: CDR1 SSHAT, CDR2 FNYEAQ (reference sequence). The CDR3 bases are TGTGCTAGCAGCCTGACCCTGACTAACACAGATACGCAGTATTTT. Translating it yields CASSLTLTNTDTQYF.

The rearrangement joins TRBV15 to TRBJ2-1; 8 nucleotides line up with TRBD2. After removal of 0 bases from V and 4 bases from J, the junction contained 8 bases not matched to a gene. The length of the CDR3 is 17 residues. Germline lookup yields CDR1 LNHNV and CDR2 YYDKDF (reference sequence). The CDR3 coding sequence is TGTGCCACCAGCAGAGAGGCGACTAGCGAAGATTACAATGAGCAGTTCTTC. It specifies CATSREATSEDYNEQFF.

Written as DNA, the CDR3 is TGTGCCATCAGTGAGTGGACACGACCTGGCTACACCTTC. It codes for CAISEWTRPGYTF. The chain joins TRBV10-3 to TRBJ1-2; a weak D match, TRBD1 (5 bases). The CDR3 is 13 residues long. The germline V gene has CDR1 ENHRY and CDR2 SYGVKD. The V gene lost 1 base and the J gene lost 7 bases, with 10 bases spanning the gap.

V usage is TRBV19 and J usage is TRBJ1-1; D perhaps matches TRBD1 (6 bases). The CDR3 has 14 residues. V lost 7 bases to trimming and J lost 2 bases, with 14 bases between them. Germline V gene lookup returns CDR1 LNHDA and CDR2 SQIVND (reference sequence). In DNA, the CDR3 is TGTGCCAGTATGTTAGGCAGGGGAAACACTGAAGCTTTCTTT. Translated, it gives CASMLGRGNTEAFF.

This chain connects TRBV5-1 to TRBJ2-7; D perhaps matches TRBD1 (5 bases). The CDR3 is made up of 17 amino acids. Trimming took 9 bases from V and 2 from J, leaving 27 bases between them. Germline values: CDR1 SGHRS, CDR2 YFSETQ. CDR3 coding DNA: TGCGCCACAGCATTGACAGCTTCGTCAAACCCGCCCTACGAGCAGTACTTC. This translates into CATALTASSNPPYEQYF. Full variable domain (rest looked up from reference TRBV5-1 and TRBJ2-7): KAGVTQTPRYLIKTRGQQVTLSCSPISGHRSVSWYQQTPGQGLQFLFEYFSETQRNKGNFPGRFSGRQFSNSRSEMNVSTLELGDSALYLCATALTASSNPPYEQYFGPGTRLTVT.

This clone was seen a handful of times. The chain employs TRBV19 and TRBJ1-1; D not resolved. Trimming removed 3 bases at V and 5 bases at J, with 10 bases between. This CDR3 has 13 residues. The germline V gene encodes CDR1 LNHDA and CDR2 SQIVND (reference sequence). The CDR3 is CASSITGDTEAFF. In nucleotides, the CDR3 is TGTGCCAGTAGTATCACCGGGGATACTGAAGCTTTCTTT.

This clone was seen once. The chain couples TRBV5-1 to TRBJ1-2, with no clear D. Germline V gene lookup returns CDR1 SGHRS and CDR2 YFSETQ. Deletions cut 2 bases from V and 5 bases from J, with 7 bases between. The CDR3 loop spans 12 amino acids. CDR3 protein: CASSFSGYGYTF. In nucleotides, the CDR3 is TGCGCCAGCAGCTTTTCGGGATATGGCTACACCTTC.

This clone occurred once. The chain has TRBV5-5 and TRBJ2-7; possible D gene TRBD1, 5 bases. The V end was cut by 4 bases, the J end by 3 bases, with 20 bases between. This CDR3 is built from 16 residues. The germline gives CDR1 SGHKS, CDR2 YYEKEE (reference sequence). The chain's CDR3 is CASSRLSTDPSYEQYF. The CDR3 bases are TGTGCCAGCAGCCGACTCTCGACAGATCCGAGCTACGAGCAGTACTTC.

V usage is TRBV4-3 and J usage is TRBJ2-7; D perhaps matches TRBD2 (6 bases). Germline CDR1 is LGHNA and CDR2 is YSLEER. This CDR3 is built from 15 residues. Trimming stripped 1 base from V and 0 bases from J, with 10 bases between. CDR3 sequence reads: CASSQVVGSSYEQYF. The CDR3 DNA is TGCGCCAGCAGCCAAGTAGTCGGGAGCTCCTACGAGCAGTACTTC.

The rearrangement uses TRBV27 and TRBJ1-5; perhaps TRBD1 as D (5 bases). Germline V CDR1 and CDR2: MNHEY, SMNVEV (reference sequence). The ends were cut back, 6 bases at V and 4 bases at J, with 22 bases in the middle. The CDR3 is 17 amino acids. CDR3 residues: CASRLHSGGKGNQPQHF. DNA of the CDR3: TGTGCCAGCAGGTTACATTCGGGGGGGAAAGGGAATCAGCCCCAGCATTTT.

DNA of the CDR3: TGCAGCGTTGAAGATCCCATTCCCAGACTAGCGGGGATCTCTCTGGGATATTACAATGAGCAGTTCTTC. Encoded protein: CSVEDPIPRLAGISLGYYNEQFF. The chain employs TRBV29-1 and TRBJ2-1; TRBD2 aligns across 11 bases. The CDR3 runs 23 residues. V trimming: 0 bases; J trimming: 4 bases; junction bases outside the gene matches: 26. The germline V gene has CDR1 SQVTM and CDR2 ANQGSEA.

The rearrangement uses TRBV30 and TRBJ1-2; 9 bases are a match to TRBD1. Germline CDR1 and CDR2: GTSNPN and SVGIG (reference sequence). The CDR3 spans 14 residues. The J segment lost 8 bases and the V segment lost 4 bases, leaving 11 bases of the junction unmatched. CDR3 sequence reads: CAWTDRGSYWGYTF. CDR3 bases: TGTGCCTGGACCGACAGGGGGTCGTACTGGGGCTACACCTTC.

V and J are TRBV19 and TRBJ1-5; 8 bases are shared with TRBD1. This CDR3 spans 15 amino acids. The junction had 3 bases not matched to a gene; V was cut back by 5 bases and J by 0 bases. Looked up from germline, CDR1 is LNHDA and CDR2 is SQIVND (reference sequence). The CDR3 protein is CASSLTGASNQPQHF. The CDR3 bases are TGTGCCAGTAGTCTGACAGGGGCTAGCAATCAGCCCCAGCATTTT.

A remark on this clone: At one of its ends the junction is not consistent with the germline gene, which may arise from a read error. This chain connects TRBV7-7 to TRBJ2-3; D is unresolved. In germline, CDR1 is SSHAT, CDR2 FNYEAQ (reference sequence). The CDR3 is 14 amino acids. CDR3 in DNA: TGTGCTAGCAGCTTAAATCCGGGCACAGATACGCAGTATTTT. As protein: CASSLNPGTDTQYF.

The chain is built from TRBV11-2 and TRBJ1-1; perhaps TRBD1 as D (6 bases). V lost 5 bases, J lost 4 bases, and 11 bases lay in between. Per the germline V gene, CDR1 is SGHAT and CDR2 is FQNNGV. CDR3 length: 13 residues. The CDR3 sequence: CASSRRGGTEAFF. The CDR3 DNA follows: TGTGCCAGCAGCAGAAGGGGGGGCACTGAAGCTTTCTTT.

The CDR3 nucleotides are TGTGCCAGCAGCTTATGGGGGGTTGGTGGCTACACCTTC. It specifies CASSLWGVGGYTF. The V gene is TRBV7-9, the J gene TRBJ1-2, with TRBD1 as a possible D gene (5 bases). Between the trimmed V and J ends, which lost 2 bases and 7 bases, there was a span of 11 bases. The CDR3 runs to 13 residues. CDR1 is SEHNR and CDR2 is FQNEAQ in the germline V gene (reference sequence).

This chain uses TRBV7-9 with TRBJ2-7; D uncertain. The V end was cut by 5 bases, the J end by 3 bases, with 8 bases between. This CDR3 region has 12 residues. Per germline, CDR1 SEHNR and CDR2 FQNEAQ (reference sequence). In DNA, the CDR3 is TGTGCCAGCAGCCAAGTAGTCTACGAGCAGTACTTC. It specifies CASSQVVYEQYF.

The CDR3 loop reads CASSLGGFYEQYF. In DNA form, the CDR3 reads TGTGCCAGCAGCTTAGGCGGATTCTACGAGCAGTACTTC. The chain combines TRBV7-9 with TRBJ2-7; the D is unclear. Germline CDR1 and CDR2: SEHNR and FQNEAQ (reference sequence). The CDR3 spans 13 residues. V was trimmed by 1 base and J by 3 bases, leaving 7 bases between them.

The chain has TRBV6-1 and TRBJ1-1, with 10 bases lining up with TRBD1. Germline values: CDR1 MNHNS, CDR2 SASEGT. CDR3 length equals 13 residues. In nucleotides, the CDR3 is TGTGCTTCGGGGACAGGGGTTACCATTGGAGCTTTCTTT. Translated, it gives CASGTGVTIGAFF.